This T cell receptor beta chain was captured by sequencing in a study of long-term antiretroviral therapy in people with HIV. With survey level as its setting, the immunoSEQ assay was v3.0. Sequencing aimed at roughly 40,000-50,000 T-cell genomes per sample. Generated by immunoSEQ multiplex PCR, the TCRdb table keeps only in-frame clones and is missing some. The profile shows under 50,000 clones, roughly nine tenths of them singletons. Germline CDR1 and CDR2: MGHRA and YSYEKL. The CDR3 spans 15 residues. The junction had 12 bases not matched to a gene; V was cut back by 4 bases and J by 6 bases. The starting material was unsorted PBMCs, obtained 1.2 years after starting antiretroviral therapy. The chain has TRBV4-1 and TRBJ2-7, with 7 bases that match TRBD1. This clonotype was sampled from a woman in her 50s with HIV. CDR3 in DNA: TGCGCCAGCAGCCCAAGCCCCGGGACAGCATCCGAGCAGTACTTC. Amino acid sequence: CASSPSPGTASEQYF.